The clone carrying this TCR beta chain came up a few times. Antigen specificity is unknown. Expressed TCRB transcripts got sequenced, as all isolated RNA was reverse transcribed. The protocol was immunoSEQ multiplex PCR, while the TCRdb copy is restricted to in-frame clones and leaves out a portion. The sample includes about half a million clones, approximately 31% of them seen just once. The data were taken from a study of beta chain features in type 1 diabetes. Overall study findings and caveats: Naive, central memory and Treg TCRB repertoires seemed to resemble each other more closely in patients than they did in healthy donors.

Sorting that relied on CD45RO/CCR7/CD25/CD127/CD95/CD27 yielded CD4+ naive, central memory, regulatory and stem cell-like memory cells. This TCR came from a young man in good health. Sequenced: naive CD4+ T cells from blood.

The CDR3 DNA follows: TGTGCCTGGAGGACAGGGGGAGCCTACGAGCAGTACTTC. Translated, it gives CAWRTGGAYEQYF. The chain couples TRBV30 to TRBJ2-7; 9 bases align to TRBD1. After removal of 3 bases from V and 2 bases from J, the junction contained 2 bases not matched to a gene. The CDR3 has 13 residues. Germline assignment: CDR1 GTSNPN and CDR2 SVGIG (reference sequence).